This passage covers 11 T cell receptor beta chains from one sample sequenced in a study of T cell changes during pregnancy in multiple sclerosis. TCRdb's copy holds only in-frame clones and misses some; the assay was immunoSEQ multiplex PCR. The table has approximately 79,000 clones, 85% to 95% seen once. Source: peripheral blood, taken in the second trimester of pregnancy. These receptors originate from a female donor in good health, enrolled as a control in a pregnancy study.

This clone was seen once. The V gene is TRBV4-1, the J gene TRBJ2-1; D unclear. Looked up from germline, CDR1 is MGHRA and CDR2 is YSYEKL. V dropped 3 bases and J dropped 3 bases, with 15 bases sitting between them. This CDR3 spans 16 amino acids. The CDR3 sequence: CASSHHRGVGYNEQFF. For the CDR3, the DNA is TGCGCCAGCAGCCATCATAGAGGAGTGGGCTACAATGAGCAGTTCTTC.

The chain recombines TRBV10-3 with TRBJ1-1; no clear D gene. The CDR3 has 14 amino acids. Trimming removed 3 bases at V and 3 bases at J, with 11 bases between. Per germline, CDR1 ENHRY and CDR2 SYGVKD. CDR3 amino acids: CAISDFRGDTEAFF. CDR3 coding DNA: TGTGCCATCAGTGATTTTCGGGGAGACACTGAAGCTTTCTTT.

The rearrangement joins TRBV7-9 to TRBJ2-7; weak D call: TRBD2 (5 bases). CDR3 size: 15 residues. Germline lookup yields CDR1 SEHNR and CDR2 FQNEAQ (reference sequence). With 4 bases removed from V and 5 bases from J, the gap between germline ends came to 18 bases. The CDR3 spells CASSSTSFLLNEQYF. DNA of the CDR3: TGTGCCAGCAGCTCAACTAGTTTCCTCCTTAACGAGCAGTACTTC. The complete variable domain, with remaining parts taken from reference TRBV7-9 and TRBJ2-7, reads DTGVSQNPRHKITKRGQNVTFRCDPISEHNRLYWYRQTLGQGPEFLTYFQNEAQLEKSRLLSDRFSAERPKGSFSTLEIQRTEQGDSAMYLCASSSTSFLLNEQYFGPGTRLTVT.

This clone has just one count. The chain has TRBV25-1 and TRBJ2-5, with 8 bases lining up with TRBD2. The V and J ends lost 0 bases and 4 bases, in that order; junction bases with no gene match: 4. Germline CDR1 and CDR2: MGHDK and SYGVNS. CDR3 length equals 15 residues. CDR3 in amino acids: CASSEYGGDRETQYF. The CDR3 region has the DNA TGTGCCAGCAGTGAATACGGGGGGGATCGAGAGACCCAGTACTTC.

This chain connects TRBV25-1 to TRBJ1-4, with a tentative D call TRBD1 (5 bases). This CDR3 has 15 amino acids. V lost 1 base to trimming and J lost 5 bases, with 11 bases between them. Germline V gives CDR1 MGHDK, CDR2 SYGVNS. The CDR3, as DNA: TGTGCCAGCAGTGAATTAGGGGCAGGGAATGAAAAACTGTTTTTT. Its translation: CASSELGAGNEKLFF.

This rearrangement joins TRBV10-3 to TRBJ1-2; 10 positions agree with TRBD1. Germline loops: CDR1 ENHRY, CDR2 SYGVKD. This CDR3 is built from 14 residues. The V gene end was trimmed by 4 bases and the J gene end by 4 bases; junction bases not matched to a gene: 3. CDR3: CAISGTGGGYGYTF. As DNA, the CDR3 is TGTGCCATCAGTGGGACAGGGGGTGGCTATGGCTACACCTTC.

This chain joins TRBV12-5 and TRBJ2-7; TRBD1 matches at 7 bases. Looked up from germline, CDR1 is LGHNT and CDR2 is FRNRAP. There are 18 residues in the CDR3. The trim removed 0 bases at V and 4 bases at J, leaving 15 bases unmatched. CDR3 sequence: CASGLVLRSGQLHYEQYF. The CDR3 DNA is TGTGCTAGTGGTTTGGTACTGAGGTCGGGACAGCTACATTACGAGCAGTACTTC.

The chain uses TRBV7-2 and TRBJ2-7, with D possibly TRBD2 on 5 matching bases. Germline V gene data show CDR1 as SGHTA and CDR2 as FQGNSA. There are 14 residues in the CDR3. V was pared by 0 bases and J by 6 bases, with 12 bases between. The CDR3 protein is CASSLAALAGEQYF. CDR3 DNA: TGTGCCAGCAGCTTAGCGGCATTGGCGGGCGAGCAGTACTTC.

The chain combines TRBV7-6 with TRBJ1-2; D call uncertain. V was cut by 5 bases and J by 3 bases, with 13 bases left in between. The CDR3 spans 14 residues. Germline assignment: CDR1 SGHVS and CDR2 FNYEAQ. DNA of the CDR3: TGTGCCAGCAGCCCTCTCAGGAGGGACTATGGCTACACCTTC. Residues: CASSPLRRDYGYTF.

This CDR3 is CASSYSQAEAFF. CDR3 in DNA: TGTGCCAGCAGTTACTCCCAGGCCGAAGCTTTCTTT. V usage is TRBV6-6 and J usage is TRBJ1-1; no definite D call. Trimming pared 0 bases from V and 8 bases from J, leaving 7 bases between. Germline lookup yields CDR1 MNHNY and CDR2 SVGAGI (reference sequence). CDR3 length: 12 residues.

The chain links TRBV6-5 to TRBJ1-1, with D perhaps TRBD1 (5 bases). The length of the CDR3 is 16 residues. Trimming took off 1 base at V and 1 base at J, with 13 bases between the two ends. Germline assignment: CDR1 MNHEY and CDR2 SVGAGI. This CDR3 reads CASSYLLTVGNTEAFF. The CDR3, as DNA: TGTGCCAGCAGTTACTTACTGACAGTCGGGAACACTGAAGCTTTCTTT.